This TCR beta chain was documented in a study of cytomegalovirus exposure and HLA in healthy donors. Study-wide findings and caveats: Some TCR beta chains (roughly 150 of them) were listed as cytomegalovirus-associated. According to a subsequent analysis, TCR clusters identified in the first cohort showed a tendency to co-occur across the approximately 110 validation repertoires. Many donors shared some public TCRs, even though most TCR sequences were rare.

Concerning this clone itself: Its cognate antigen is unknown.

This CDR3 region has 16 residues. Germline V lookup: CDR1 WNHNN, CDR2 SYGVQD (reference sequence). V dropped 3 bases and J dropped 3; count of bases not matched to a gene: 4. The data were produced by immunoSEQ multiplex PCR, yet TCRdb's version contains in-frame clones alone and is incomplete. The profile shows about 150,000 clones, 86% of them singletons. The gene calls are TRBV10-1 and TRBJ2-3; 12 nucleotides align to TRBD2. This sequence was found in a human donor in good health. What was sequenced was PBMCs. The CDR3 DNA follows: TGCGCCAGCAGTGAACCGACTAGCGGGAGAACAGATACGCAGTATTTT. Translation: CASSEPTSGRTDTQYF.